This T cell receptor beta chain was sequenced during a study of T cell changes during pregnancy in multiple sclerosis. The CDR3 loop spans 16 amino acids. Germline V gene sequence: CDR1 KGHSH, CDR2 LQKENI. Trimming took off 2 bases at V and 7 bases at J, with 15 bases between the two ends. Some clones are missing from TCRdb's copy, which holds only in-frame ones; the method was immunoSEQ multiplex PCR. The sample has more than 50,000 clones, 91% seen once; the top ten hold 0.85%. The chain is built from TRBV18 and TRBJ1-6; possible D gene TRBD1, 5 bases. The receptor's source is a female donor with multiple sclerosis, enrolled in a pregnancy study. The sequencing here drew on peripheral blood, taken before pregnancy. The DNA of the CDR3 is TGTGCCAGCTCACCATTGGACGGGGCGGGAAATTCACCCCTCCACTTT. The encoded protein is CASSPLDGAGNSPLHF.